This entry lists 12 T cell receptor beta chains sequenced from one sample in a study of control samples from healthy donors and cancer patients. The table came from immunoSEQ multiplex PCR; TCRdb's copy has only in-frame clones and leaves some out. The sample includes about 29,000 clones, approximately 90% of them seen just once. Sample: formalin-fixed, paraffin-embedded tissue. Receptors were obtained from a female donor with melanoma.

J is TRBJ2-2 and V is TRBV12-3 or TRBV12-4; tentatively, D is TRBD2 (5 bases). The CDR3 length is 13 residues. V was shortened by 3 bases and J by 6 bases, with 8 bases between the two germline ends. This chain's CDR3 is CASSFGNPGELFF. The CDR3 DNA follows: TGTGCCAGCAGTTTCGGGAATCCCGGGGAGCTGTTTTTT.

This clone has a handful of counts. The chain combines TRBV10-2 with TRBJ2-3; TRBD2 matches 12 bases. V was pared by 9 bases and J by 5 bases, with 15 bases of the junction left unmatched. Per germline, CDR1 WSHSY and CDR2 SAAADI. The CDR3 contains 17 residues. CDR3 bases: TGCGCCAGTAGTCCCTCTCCAACACTAGCGGGAGGAGATACGCAGTATTTT. Protein sequence: CASSPSPTLAGGDTQYF.

This chain joins TRBV4-2 and TRBJ2-5; weak D call: TRBD1 (6 bases). V dropped 3 bases and J dropped 5 bases, with 13 bases sitting between them. This CDR3 is 14 amino acids long. Germline assignment: CDR1 LGHNA and CDR2 YNFKEQ. CDR3: CASSQGTSGETQYF. CDR3 DNA sequence: TGTGCCAGCAGCCAGGGGACATCCGGGGAGACCCAGTACTTC.

The chain combines TRBV6-5 with TRBJ1-1, with D hard to call. Germline V lookup: CDR1 MNHEY, CDR2 SVGAGI. CDR3 length equals 14 residues. Trimming pared 7 bases from V and 0 bases from J, leaving 12 bases between. The DNA of the CDR3 is TGTGCCAGCACTCCGGGTCGCATGAACACTGAAGCTTTCTTT. Protein sequence: CASTPGRMNTEAFF.

The chain links TRBV15 to TRBJ2-4; D is perhaps TRBD2 (5 bases). The CDR3 totals 12 residues. V was shortened by 9 bases and J by 8 bases, with 14 bases between the two germline ends. Germline V lookup: CDR1 LNHNV, CDR2 YYDKDF (reference sequence). The CDR3 nucleotides read TGTGCCACGGTGGGAGACGTAGACATTCAGTACTTC. Translation: CATVGDVDIQYF.

This rearrangement joins TRBV14 to TRBJ1-2; unclear D gene. The ends were cut back, 2 bases at V and 6 bases at J, with 13 bases in the middle. The germline gives CDR1 SGHDN, CDR2 FVKESK. The CDR3 spans 14 residues. In DNA form, the CDR3 reads TGTGCCAGCAGCCAAACATCGTGGCAGGATGGCTACACCTTC. Its protein product is CASSQTSWQDGYTF.

V is TRBV7-8 and J is TRBJ2-7; the D gene could be TRBD1 or TRBD2 (6 bases each). This CDR3 has 14 residues. Trimming removed 6 bases at V and 5 bases at J, with 17 bases between. Per germline, CDR1 SGHVS and CDR2 FQNEAQ. The CDR3 spells CASSIIQGGDEQYF. CDR3 DNA sequence: TGTGCCAGCAGTATAATACAGGGAGGCGACGAGCAGTACTTC. Filled out from reference TRBV7-8 and TRBJ2-7, the complete variable domain reads GAGVSQSPRYKVAKRGQDVALRCDPISGHVSLFWYQQALGQGPEFLTYFQNEAQLDKSGLPSDRFFAERPEGSVSTLKIQRTQQEDSAVYLCASSIIQGGDEQYFGPGTRLTVT.

The genes are TRBV20-1 and TRBJ1-1; D perhaps matches TRBD1 (5 bases). The ends were cut back, 3 bases at V and 1 base at J, with 9 bases in the middle. The CDR3 contains 13 residues. Germline V gene lookup returns CDR1 DFQATT and CDR2 SNEGSKA (reference sequence). The CDR3 loop reads CSASSGRNTEAFF. In nucleotides, the CDR3 is TGCAGTGCTAGTTCAGGGAGGAACACTGAAGCTTTCTTT.

V and J are TRBV5-6 and TRBJ2-7, with unresolved D. V lost 0 bases, J lost 6 bases, and 4 bases lay in between. This CDR3 is built from 11 residues. Per germline, CDR1 SGHDT and CDR2 YYEEEE. The chain's CDR3 is CASSLGGEQYF. As DNA, the CDR3 is TGTGCCAGCAGCTTGGGCGGCGAGCAGTACTTC.

The gene calls are TRBV7-9 and TRBJ2-2, with D unresolved. Trimming removed 1 base from V and 1 base from J, with 1 base in between. The V gene's germline CDR1 is SEHNR and CDR2 FQNEAQ (reference sequence). The CDR3 runs to 13 residues. CDR3 nucleotide sequence: TGTGCCAGCAGCTTAGAGAACACCGGGGAGCTGTTTTTT. Translation gives CASSLENTGELFF. The variable domain in full, completed from reference TRBV7-9 and TRBJ2-2, reads DTGVSQNPRHKITKRGQNVTFRCDPISEHNRLYWYRQTLGQGPEFLTYFQNEAQLEKSRLLSDRFSAERPKGSFSTLEIQRTEQGDSAMYLCASSLENTGELFFGEGSRLTVL.

V and J are TRBV11-2 and TRBJ2-1; D gene unclear. Germline V gene lookup returns CDR1 SGHAT and CDR2 FQNNGV. The CDR3 covers 12 residues. V dropped 0 bases and J dropped 10 bases, with 7 bases sitting between them. The CDR3 spells CASSLEVGEQFF. CDR3 in DNA: TGTGCCAGCAGCTTAGAGGTGGGCGAGCAGTTCTTC.

The rearrangement links TRBV4-2 to TRBJ2-1; 8 positions match TRBD2. The CDR3 runs to 16 residues. V was pared by 4 bases and J by 0 bases, with 5 bases of the junction left unmatched. Germline V gene data show CDR1 as LGHNA and CDR2 as YNFKEQ. The CDR3 DNA reads as TGTGCCAGCAGCCCGAATCTAGCGGGCTCCTACAATGAGCAGTTCTTC. Amino acid sequence: CASSPNLAGSYNEQFF.